This T cell receptor beta chain is from a study of blood T cell repertoires in COVID-19. On the study more broadly: Both acute and convalescent COVID-19 samples were obtained from the United States, Italy and Spain. Sample material is recorded as cDNA or gDNA derived from T cells, B-cell-depleted T cells, or PBMCs.

Study processing details: How many nucleated cells were present was estimated from reference gene primer amplification. Some clones are missing from TCRdb's copy, which holds only in-frame ones; the method was immunoSEQ multiplex PCR. That table supplies the V and J calls and clone size; D and trimming were determined from the DNA. Of 450,000 to 500,000 clones listed, roughly nine tenths were seen once; the top ten hold 0.7%. In assigning cohorts, the study relied on participant-reported clinical history. In germline, CDR1 is MNHEY, CDR2 SVGAGI. With 7 bases removed from V and 3 bases from J, the gap between germline ends came to 12 bases. The CDR3 is 13 amino acids.

Sequenced sample: PBMCs or T cells enriched from blood (not recorded which). This rearrangement joins TRBV6-5 to TRBJ1-2; maybe TRBD1 (5 bases). The sequence came from a woman aged 18-35 years who had recovered from COVID-19. The CDR3: CASTVGLHYGYTF. CDR3 DNA sequence: TGTGCCAGCACAGTGGGGCTTCACTATGGCTACACCTTC.